This T cell receptor beta chain originates from a study of Ad26.COV2.S vaccination and SARS-CoV-2 variants (dated by TCRdb to about 2021). Concerning the study at large: Donors in the vaccine arm were drawn from COV1001, a multicentre, randomized, double-blind, placebo-controlled phase I-IIa trial testing Ad26.COV2.S in healthy adults. Ad26.COV2.S was administered intramuscularly at a dose of 5x10^10 or 1x10^11 viral particles, either as one shot or as two shots given 56 days apart. The specificity and breadth of SARS-CoV-2-reactive T cell receptors after Ad26.COV2.S vaccination were assessed by TCRbeta repertoire sequencing. The TCR-sequenced set comprised approximately 32 samples: approximately 19 Ad26.COV2.S vaccine recipients, 5 placebo recipients and 8 SARS-CoV-2 convalescent individuals. Trial participants were randomized into five groups of five: low-dose or high-dose Ad26.COV2.S given once or twice, or placebo on both occasions. Throughout the experiments and outcome assessment, investigators stayed blinded to trial group allocation.

The germline V and J ends show losses of 5 bases and 1 base respectively, and no gene match explains 4 bases of the junction. The germline V gene (reference sequence) gives CDR1 as SEHNR and CDR2 as FQNEAQ. Its CDR3 holds 14 amino acids, cysteine through phenylalanine. Left in the record is the CDR3 DNA by itself, 42 bases read in frame from the first base. TCRbeta CDR3 regions were sequenced with the immunoSEQ Assay. After extraction, genomic DNA underwent amplification by bias-controlled multiplex PCR, followed by high-throughput sequencing. On the study's bioinformatics: To quantify the absolute abundance of every unique TCRbeta CDR3 region, sequences were collapsed and filtered. T cell fraction was estimated by normalization of TCRbeta template counts to usable DNA, with usable DNA being measured through amplification of reference genes present in all nucleated cells. Repertoire TCRs were annotated as SARS-CoV-2-specific by exact matching of V gene, CDR3 amino acid sequence and J gene to a known reactive TCR set. The reference SARS-CoV-2 TCR set came from MIRA and was filtered for enrichment in COVID-19-positive ImmuneCODE repertoires, removing public or cross-reactive TCRs. Drawing on the MIRA antigens, annotated TCRs were analysed further at the level of specific ORF or position within ORF. Breadth was defined as the number of annotated unique rearrangements divided by the total number of unique productive rearrangements, and depth was defined as the summed frequency of the annotated unique rearrangements. TCR breadth was compared between groups using two-sided Wilcoxon rank-sum tests. The immuneACCESS repertoire file appears here via TCRdb, limited to in-frame rearrangements. These files lack a portion of the clones; in checked studies, under half of the deficit traces to unresolved V genes, and the cause of the others is not known. V, J and clone size are taken as reported in that table, and D and trimming were inferred from the DNA itself. The sample includes about 500,000 clones, with around 89% observed a single time. The ten biggest clones cover 1.5% to 2% of the sample.

Broad study findings and their caveats: Substantial breadth of spike-specific CD8+ and CD4+ T cell responses was reported after vaccination. Comparing responses between vaccine doses or regimens was not something the study was powered to do. Compared with placebo recipients, Ad26.COV2.S recipients showed higher spike-specific TCR breadth (P = 0.0014). Vaccine and placebo recipients had comparable non-spike TCR breadth, which fits with the vaccine containing only spike. The authors noted that total T cell responses may have been underestimated by the TCR breadth and depth analyses.

This sample's treatment or condition label indicates: around 19 received Ad26.COV2.S at low or high dose, single or two shots; about five received placebo; per-sample allocation not given. For vaccine and placebo recipients, repertoires were sequenced using samples collected on day 63 after the first injection. Cohort 1b enrolled 25 or so adults aged 18-55 years at a single site in Boston, USA, between 29 July and 7 August 2020. Ad26.COV2.S was a replication-incompetent adenovirus type 26 vector that expressed a prefusion-stabilized SARS-CoV-2 spike protein derived from the original Wuhan strain. Points on this clone: Its antigen has not been determined. Base qualities are not recorded, but no much larger clone differs from it by a single base.

The sequence derives from a person between 18 and 59 years old who received the Ad26.COV2.S COVID-19 vaccine or a placebo. This chain is built from TRBV7-9 and TRBJ1-2, and TRBD1 aligns with 7 junction nucleotides. The source was peripheral blood, collected in a trial of Ad26.COV2.S vaccine versus placebo. The CDR3 reads CASSQGQLNYGYTF. The base sequence is TGTGCCAGCAGCCAGGGACAGCTTAACTATGGCTACACCTTC.